A selection of T cell receptor beta chains follows, all from one sample in a study of T cells in Graves' hyperthyroidism and ophthalmopathy. TCRdb analysed the multiplex PCR reads with MiXCR anew, one entry per CDR3 protein. Among roughly 640,000 distinct CDR3 sequences listed, roughly a sixth were seen once. The sequenced material came from blood. These TCRs come from a woman in her 40s with Graves' ophthalmopathy. The CDR3 runs from the conserved cysteine through the conserved F or W. D genes are given only for firm matches. Some rows mark clone size as missing; the rest say once, few, many or name a class of expanded clone.

clone_size	d_call	j_call	v_call	cdr3_nt	cdr3_aa
.	TRBD2	TRBJ2-3	TRBV7-2	TGTGCCAGCAGCGCTAGGGGGCTAGCGGGATATACAGATACGCAGTATTTT	CASSARGLAGYTDTQYF
once	.	TRBJ2-2	TRBV29-1	TGCAGCGGGCGCAGGGACACCGGGGAGCTGTTTTTT	CSGRRDTGELFF
few	TRBD2	TRBJ2-5	TRBV9	TGTGCCAGCAGCAACCCCCGGATGGCGGGAGCGAGTGAGACCCAGTACTTC	CASSNPRMAGASETQYF
.	.	TRBJ2-5	TRBV5-1	TGCGCCAGCAGCGGACTCCGGGGCCAAGAGACCCAGTACTTC	CASSGLRGQETQYF
many	TRBD1	TRBJ1-1	TRBV2	TGTGCCACCAGAGGACAGGGGGCGGAGGGCACTGAAGCTTTCTTT	CATRGQGAEGTEAFF
.	.	TRBJ1-6	TRBV2	TGTGCCAGCAGTGAGCGGCTCACTGATAATTCACCCCTCCACTTT	CASSERLTDNSPLHF
many	TRBD1	TRBJ2-7	TRBV28	TGTGCCAGCAGCGTCCCGGGACAGGGGTACGAGCAGTACTTC	CASSVPGQGYEQYF
few	.	TRBJ2-5	TRBV10-2	TGCGCCAGCAGTGAGCAAAACAGGGCCACCCAGTACTTC	CASSEQNRATQYF
many	TRBD1	TRBJ1-1	TRBV5-1	TGCGCCAGCAGCTCCTCCGGGACAGGGGAAATGAACACTGAAGCTTTCTTT	CASSSSGTGEMNTEAFF
.	.	TRBJ1-1	TRBV9	TGTGCCAGCAGCGTAATGCCAGGGAACACTGAAGCTTTCTTT	CASSVMPGNTEAFF
few	.	TRBJ2-5	TRBV6-1	TGTGCCAGCAGTAACCGCCCAGAGACCCAGTACTTC	CASSNRPETQYF
many	.	TRBJ2-5	TRBV20-1	TGCAGCCCCAGATACCAAGAGACCCAGTACTTC	CSPRYQETQYF
many	.	TRBJ2-7	TRBV11-3	TGTGCCAGCAGCCTCCCCGACAGAGACCTCTCCTACGAGCAGTACTTC	CASSLPDRDLSYEQYF
many	TRBD1	TRBJ1-1	TRBV12-3/TRBV12-4	TGTGCCAGCAGACCCGGGACAGCCGAAGCTTTCTTT	CASRPGTAEAFF
.	TRBD1	TRBJ2-7	TRBV15	TGTGCCACCAGTGCCGGGACAGGGGATTACGAGCAGTACTTC	CATSAGTGDYEQYF
.	.	TRBJ1-5	TRBV24-1	TGTGCCACCAGTGATGGTTCAAGCAATCAGCCCCAGCATTTT	CATSDGSSNQPQHF
many	.	TRBJ2-7	TRBV7-9	TGTGCCAGCAGCCTGGGCAGCTACGAGCAGTACTTC	CASSLGSYEQYF
.	.	TRBJ2-1	TRBV4-2	TGTGCCAGCAGCCGGACAATCCACTCCTACAATGAGCAGTTCTTC	CASSRTIHSYNEQFF
.	.	TRBJ2-1	TRBV28	TGTGCCAGCCAAGCGTACAATGAGCAGTTCTTC	CASQAYNEQFF
few	.	TRBJ1-1	TRBV6-6	TGTGCCAGCAGTTACTCGATACAACGGACTGAAGCTTTCTTT	CASSYSIQRTEAFF
few	.	TRBJ2-6	TRBV18	TGTGCCAGCTCACGGCAGGAGGGGGGCCACTCTGGGGCCAACGTCCTGACTTTC	CASSRQEGGHSGANVLTF
.	TRBD2	TRBJ2-7	TRBV30	TGTGCCTTGCGGACTAACGGGGGGTACGAGCAGTACTTC	CALRTNGGYEQYF
.	.	TRBJ2-4	TRBV20-1	TGCAGTGGGTTTTACCCTCTTCTAGCCAAAAACATTCAGTACTTC	CSGFYPLLAKNIQYF
few	TRBD2	TRBJ2-2	TRBV5-6	TGTGCCAGCAGCCCCGGACTAGCGGGGATTAACACCGGGGAGCTGTTTTTT	CASSPGLAGINTGELFF
few	.	TRBJ2-7	TRBV12-3/TRBV12-4	TGTGCCAGCAGCGCGACACAGGGGAGGACCTACGAGCAGTACTTC	CASSATQGRTYEQYF
many	.	TRBJ2-7	TRBV15	TGTGCCACCAGCATTGGAAGGAACCACGAGCAGTACTTC	CATSIGRNHEQYF
few	.	TRBJ2-4	TRBV6-2/TRBV6-3	TGTGCCAGCAGCCCCGTCACCCAAGTAGCCAAAAACATTCAGTACTTC	CASSPVTQVAKNIQYF
few	.	TRBJ2-2	TRBV4-2	TGTGCCAGCAGCACAACCGGGCCCTTCACCGGGGAGCTGTTTTTT	CASSTTGPFTGELFF
.	TRBD2	TRBJ2-7	TRBV7-3	TGTGCCAGCAGCTTAACGGGGGCAGCGGGAGTGTACGAGCAGTACTTC	CASSLTGAAGVYEQYF
few	.	TRBJ2-1	TRBV20-1	TGCAGTGCTAGAGATGGGTCGCGGAGGGGGGGCTACAATGAGCAGTTCTTC	CSARDGSRRGGYNEQFF
many	.	TRBJ1-2	TRBV2	TGTGCCAGCAGGCCTCAAGGGGCCGCAGGGGGCTACACCTTC	CASRPQGAAGGYTF
many	TRBD1	TRBJ2-5	TRBV18	TGTGCCAGCTCACCACGCGAGACAGGGGGTGAAGAGACCCAGTACTTC	CASSPRETGGEETQYF
many	.	TRBJ2-3	TRBV20-1	TGCAGTGCTAGAGATCTGAGGAATTCTCAATATACGCAGTATTTT	CSARDLRNSQYTQYF
few	.	TRBJ2-5	TRBV7-2	TGTGCCAGCAGCTTAGATACTAACCAAGAGACCCAGTACTTC	CASSLDTNQETQYF
.	TRBD2	TRBJ2-1	TRBV9	TGTGCCAGCAGCGATAGCGGGAGTCTCGATGAGCAGTTCTTC	CASSDSGSLDEQFF
.	TRBD1	TRBJ1-4	TRBV7-9	TGTGCCAGCAGACCTCTCCGGGACAGAGGTGAAAAACTGTTTTTT	CASRPLRDRGEKLFF
many	TRBD2	TRBJ2-1	TRBV7-9	TGTGCCAGCAGCCTGGGAGGGGATGGTGAGCAGTTCTTC	CASSLGGDGEQFF
many	.	TRBJ2-1	TRBV11-2	TGTGCCAGCAGCTTAGCGAGGAAGGGCTACTACAATGAGCAGTTCTTC	CASSLARKGYYNEQFF
.	.	TRBJ2-3	TRBV11-1	TGTGCCAGCAGCGTCACCCTAAGCGGCCCAGATACGCAGTATTTT	CASSVTLSGPDTQYF
many	TRBD1	TRBJ1-2	TRBV28	TGTGCCAGCAGAGTCACAGGGGGCGCTTATGGCTACACCTTC	CASRVTGGAYGYTF
many	.	TRBJ2-2	TRBV6-1	TGTGCCAGCACTATACACTCGTCGAACACCGGGGAGCTGTTTTTT	CASTIHSSNTGELFF
.	.	TRBJ1-3	TRBV7-2	TGTGCCAGCAGCTTAGGGGGCTTTGGAGCCATTTATGGAAACACCATATATTTT	CASSLGGFGAIYGNTIYF